This T cell receptor (beta chain) is from a study of T cell responses to AZD1222 COVID-19 vaccine (dated by TCRdb to 2020 to 2023). With respect to the entire study: AZD1222 recipients whose second dose came at about 4 weeks and those whose second dose came at about 12 weeks were combined into one group, since spike-specific TCR depth and breadth did not differ between the two schedules. A total of about 250 trial participants underwent TCR sequencing, of whom 207 had received two doses of AZD1222 and roughly 26 had received two doses of the MenACWY control vaccine. Enrollment into the trials was organized by age into subgroups of 18-55, 56-69 and 70-plus years, and those subgroups contained around 150, 28 and 57 TCR-sequenced participants, respectively.

What the time point label conveys for this sample: baseline before first vaccination. Vaccinee samples were obtained from the UK trials COV001 and COV002, which included a single-blind randomized controlled phase 2/3 trial of AZD1222 (ChAdOx1 nCoV-19) in healthy adults. For TCRbeta chain sequencing, PBMC samples were collected from trial participants at day 0 and at day 28 after the second dose. The paper's findings and limits, for the study overall: In the small 56-69-year group, the increase in depth fell short of significance, most likely because of low power. Most participants were white British and females outnumbered males, and the authors suggested that clonal diversity may have been underestimated. Spike-specific TCR breadth and depth rose significantly after two AZD1222 doses compared with day 0 and with MenACWY recipients. Reportedly, almost half of the unique spike-specific TCRs recognized epitopes lying outside the regions that are mutated in the B.1.351 and B.1.1.7 variants. Because no samples from the day 14 peak response were available, repertoires could be characterized only after the peak T cell response. CD4 TCRs associated with the vaccine covered the entire spike protein, and the dominant responses were in regions 160-218 and 743-854. Conclusions about previously exposed vaccinees are limited, since just a handful of AZD1222 recipients were seropositive for SARS-CoV-2 at baseline.

V drops 5 bases and J drops 7 bases, leaving 11 bases in between. The CDR3 runs 12 amino acids, cysteine and phenylalanine included. Only the CDR3 part of the read is kept: 36 bases, read in frame from the first base. Concerning this clone: The antigen it binds to is not known. No much larger clone exists at a distance of one base, and base qualities are not known.

The CDR3 regions of human TCRbeta chains were analyzed by immunosequencing. Per the authors' processing: Repertoire TCRs were checked for matches against a reference library of SARS-CoV-2-specific TCRs that had been generated using the MIRA antigen-specificity platform. Breadth was defined as the fraction of unique TCRs that were SARS-CoV-2-associated. Depth was defined as the fraction of total T cells that were SARS-CoV-2-associated. Each spike-specific TCR was assigned to its reactive spike region and to a CD4 or CD8 class using the MIRA data. Log10-transformed breadth and depth values were compared by one-way ANOVA with Sidak's multiple comparisons tests. In its TCRdb copy, this immuneACCESS table keeps in-frame sequences only and misses some clones. Where compared with another copy, unresolved V genes explain less than half of these, and the others have no known cause. The DNA was the basis for D and trimming; V, J and clone size are from that table. Recorded for this sample are about 190,000 clones; about 94% of them occurred a single time. Of the sample, roughly 9.2% falls within the top ten clones.

This specimen consisted of peripheral blood, obtained on day 0 of AZD1222 vaccination. The sequence joins TRBV12-3 or TRBV12-4 to TRBJ1-2; the best D guess is TRBD1, with 5 bases matching. This TCR derives from an adult in good health. The CDR3 corresponds to CASSPGTLGYTF. The sequence in DNA is TGTGCCAGCAGTCCAGGGACGCTTGGCTACACCTTC.